The 9 T cell receptor beta chains in this list originate from one sample, sequenced in a study of blood T cell repertoires in COVID-19. This table comes from immunoSEQ multiplex PCR, and its TCRdb copy is limited to in-frame clones, with some not included. The sample holds roughly 63,000 clones, about 73% seen once. The sample taken for sequencing was peripheral blood. These receptor sequences come from a woman older than 75 with acute or convalescent COVID-19.

The rearrangement uses TRBV5-4 and TRBJ1-2; 7 nucleotides align to TRBD1. V trimming: 0 bases; J trimming: 8 bases; junction bases outside the gene matches: 13. The CDR3 runs 16 residues. Germline V CDR1 and CDR2: SGHNT, YYREEE (reference sequence). The CDR3 loop is CASSLGTRQGIDGYTF. CDR3 DNA: TGTGCCAGCAGCTTGGGTACGCGACAGGGAATAGACGGCTACACCTTC.

The chain has TRBV5-6 and TRBJ2-1; TRBD1 is a possible D gene (5 bases). Germline loops: CDR1 SGHDT, CDR2 YYEEEE. CDR3 size: 14 residues. The ends were cut back, 1 base at V and 7 bases at J, with 12 bases in the middle. The CDR3 DNA reads as TGTGCCAGCAGCTTGAGGGCAGGGTGGAATGAGCAGTTCTTC. This translates into CASSLRAGWNEQFF.

The chain uses TRBV30 and TRBJ1-5; D is undetermined. Germline CDR1 GTSNPN, CDR2 SVGIG (reference sequence). Trimming stripped 4 bases from V and 2 bases from J, with 6 bases between. This CDR3 has 12 amino acids. The CDR3 coding sequence is TGTGCCTGGAAGAGGGGCAATCAGCCCCAGCATTTT. Translation gives CAWKRGNQPQHF.

The V gene is TRBV2, the J gene TRBJ1-5, with 11 nucleotides matching TRBD1. This CDR3 spans 14 amino acids. Germline-derived CDR1 and CDR2 are SNHLY and FYNNEI. The ends lost 8 bases at V and 4 bases at J; junction bases unmatched: 4. Here the CDR3 reads CASRGQGGNQPQHF. The DNA for the CDR3 is TGTGCCAGCCGGGGACAGGGGGGTAATCAGCCCCAGCATTTT.

The chain employs TRBV6-5 and TRBJ2-7; the match to TRBD1 covers 7 bases. Per germline, CDR1 MNHEY and CDR2 SVGAGI. The CDR3 is made up of 15 amino acids. V dropped 6 bases and J dropped 0; count of bases not matched to a gene: 8. The CDR3 loop reads CASRAPGGDSYEQYF. CDR3 sequence (DNA): TGTGCCAGCAGAGCCCCAGGGGGTGACTCCTACGAGCAGTACTTC.

The chain employs TRBV20-1 and TRBJ1-5, with 7 nucleotides matching TRBD1. V was pared by 3 bases and J by 9 bases, with 23 bases of the junction left unmatched. Germline V gives CDR1 DFQATT, CDR2 SNEGSKA (reference sequence). The CDR3 runs 18 residues. In DNA, the CDR3 is TGCAGTGCTAGTATCCCAGGGGGGCAGGGGCTTGATTTGGCGCCCCAGCATTTT. This gives the protein CSASIPGGQGLDLAPQHF.

This sequence joins TRBV7-2 and TRBJ2-1, with D possibly being TRBD2 (7 bases). CDR3 length: 15 residues. V was trimmed by 5 bases and J by 1 base, leaving 12 bases between them. The germline gives CDR1 SGHTA, CDR2 FQGNSA. CDR3: CASSTEGGSYNEQFF. CDR3 bases: TGTGCCAGCAGCACAGAGGGGGGGTCCTACAATGAGCAGTTCTTC. Full variable domain (missing parts from reference TRBV7-2 and TRBJ2-1): GAGVSQSPSNKVTEKGKDVELRCDPISGHTALYWYRQSLGQGLEFLIYFQGNSAPDKSGLPSDRFSAERTGGSVSTLTIQRTQQEDSAVYLCASSTEGGSYNEQFFGPGTRLTVL.

This clone appeared a few times. The chain couples TRBV7-2 to TRBJ2-7, with a possible D match to TRBD2 (7 bases). Trimming cost V 3 bases and J 3 bases, with 12 bases left between them. The CDR3 covers 14 residues. CDR1 is SGHTA, CDR2 FQGNSA, per germline. CDR3 bases: TGTGCCAGCAGCTTGGGGGGGACACTCTACGAGCAGTACTTC. Its translation: CASSLGGTLYEQYF.

The rearrangement uses TRBV21-1 and TRBJ1-3. TRBV21-1 is labeled a pseudogene. The CDR3 is made up of 18 amino acids. CDR3 residues: CASRRGKRHSSSGNTIYF. DNA of the CDR3: TGTGCCAGCCGGAGGGGAAAGAGACACTCGAGCTCTGGAAACACCATATATTTT.